Listed below are T cell receptor beta chains from one sample, sequenced in a study of blood T cells in healthy people across ages. TCRdb re-derived calls from the 5' RACE reads in MiXCR, one entry per CDR3 protein. This table has 850,000 to 1,300,000 distinct CDR3 sequences, roughly 45% appearing once. The sample consisted of blood. The receptors come from a woman in her sixties or seventies in good health. The CDR3 runs from the conserved cysteine through the conserved F or W. Fields, in order: V gene, clone size, J gene, D gene, CDR3 protein, CDR3 DNA. D genes are given only for firm matches. Size values are once, few and many counts, or a class for expanded clones, and some rows have none.

TRBV20-1	few	TRBJ2-1	TRBD2	CSAAGGGTSGNNEQFF	TGCAGTGCGGCTGGAGGGGGTACTAGCGGGAACAATGAGCAGTTCTTC
TRBV3-1	once	TRBJ2-2	NA	CASSQDGSRGELFF	TGTGCCAGCAGCCAAGACGGGTCCAGGGGGGAGCTGTTTTTT
TRBV20-1	NA	TRBJ2-1	NA	CSARDHWGRSEQFF	TGCAGTGCTAGAGACCATTGGGGCCGTTCTGAGCAGTTCTTC
TRBV7-6	NA	TRBJ2-5	TRBD1	CASSLVHRGETQYF	TGTGCCAGCAGCTTAGTTCACAGGGGAGAGACCCAGTACTTC
TRBV20-1	NA	TRBJ2-1	TRBD2	CSGRRLASYNEQFF	TGCAGTGGAAGGAGACTAGCGTCCTACAATGAGCAGTTCTTC
TRBV6-6	NA	TRBJ2-1	NA	CASSYLPRGGKNEQFF	TGTGCCAGCAGTTACCTACCGCGCGGGGGCAAGAATGAGCAGTTCTTC
TRBV18	once	TRBJ1-4	NA	CASSPRTGDEKLFF	TGTGCCAGCTCCCCGCGGACCGGGGATGAAAAACTGTTTTTT
TRBV15	few	TRBJ2-5	NA	CATSKGTEETQYF	TGTGCCACCAGCAAGGGGACGGAAGAGACCCAGTACTTC
TRBV12-3/TRBV12-4	NA	TRBJ2-7	NA	CASSPPHYEQYF	TGTGCCAGCAGCCCCCCGCACTACGAGCAGTACTTC
TRBV6-1	NA	TRBJ1-5	TRBD1	CASSEWIGRGLDQPQHF	TGTGCCAGCAGTGAATGGATCGGCAGGGGGCTAGATCAGCCCCAGCATTTT
TRBV2	NA	TRBJ2-7	NA	CASSEQQCEQYF	TGTGCCAGCAGTGAACAACAGTGCGAGCAGTACTTC
TRBV10-3	NA	TRBJ2-7	TRBD2	CAISPAGGTYEQYF	TGTGCCATCAGCCCAGCGGGAGGAACCTACGAGCAGTACTTC
TRBV20-1	once	TRBJ1-1	NA	CSAQTPSGAFF	TGCAGTGCGCAGACCCCGTCCGGAGCTTTCTTT
TRBV2	NA	TRBJ2-1	NA	CASSEEVGGGEQFF	TGTGCCAGCAGTGAAGAAGTAGGGGGAGGCGAGCAGTTCTTC
TRBV20-1	NA	TRBJ2-5	TRBD1	CSQTGVGETQYF	TGCAGTCAGACAGGGGTTGGAGAGACCCAGTACTTC
TRBV20-1	NA	TRBJ2-7	NA	CSAQSPIRYNEQYF	TGCAGTGCTCAAAGCCCGATCCGCTACAATGAGCAGTACTTC
TRBV28	NA	TRBJ1-6	NA	CASSFRTDYSPLHF	TGTGCCAGCAGTTTTCGGACGGATTATTCACCCCTCCACTTT
TRBV6-1	NA	TRBJ2-2	NA	CASSEVGGAGGELFF	TGTGCCAGCAGTGAAGTAGGAGGGGCGGGCGGGGAGCTGTTTTTT
TRBV10-1	NA	TRBJ2-3	NA	CASSRTISTDTQYF	TGCGCCAGCAGCCGGACCATTAGCACAGATACGCAGTATTTT
TRBV7-9	few	TRBJ1-4	TRBD1	CASSIGQGGEKLFF	TGTGCCAGCAGCATTGGACAGGGAGGTGAAAAACTGTTTTTT
TRBV6-1	NA	TRBJ2-1	TRBD2	CASSEALAGDIVNEQFF	TGTGCCAGCAGTGAAGCCCTAGCGGGAGATATAGTCAATGAGCAGTTCTTC
TRBV9	many	TRBJ2-3	TRBD2	CASSDGTTITDTQYF	TGTGCCAGCAGTGACGGGACTACAATCACAGATACGCAGTATTTT
TRBV20-1	few	TRBJ2-1	NA	CSAAHGHNEQFF	TGCAGTGCCGCCCACGGGCACAATGAGCAGTTCTTC
TRBV23-1	NA	TRBJ2-3	NA	CASESRGKSSTDTQYF	TGCGCCAGCGAGTCTAGGGGGAAATCAAGCACAGATACGCAGTATTTT
TRBV6-1	few	TRBJ2-7	TRBD2	CASSDSSPGLAGFAYEQYF	TGTGCCAGCAGTGACTCCTCGCCGGGACTAGCGGGCTTCGCCTACGAGCAGTACTTC
TRBV25-1	NA	TRBJ2-7	NA	CAGSPDPDYNEQYF	TGTGCCGGCAGCCCCGATCCGGACTACAATGAGCAGTACTTC
TRBV5-1	NA	TRBJ2-5	TRBD1	CASSSGQVGDQYF	TGCGCCAGCAGCTCGGGACAGGTCGGCGACCAGTACTTC
TRBV20-1	NA	TRBJ2-7	NA	CSTIRDRLYEQYF	TGCAGTACTATCCGGGACCGGCTCTACGAGCAGTACTTT
TRBV6-5	few	TRBJ1-6	NA	CASSYSRERSPLHF	TGTGCCAGCTCGTACTCCAGGGAAAGATCACCCCTCCACTTT
TRBV7-2	once	TRBJ2-2	NA	CASSLKVTGELFF	TGTGCCAGCAGCCTAAAAGTGACCGGGGAGCTGTTTTTT
TRBV20-1	many	TRBJ2-5	TRBD1	CSASLVRTGIQETQYF	TGCAGTGCTAGCCTCGTCAGGACAGGGATACAAGAGACCCAGTACTTC
TRBV9	NA	TRBJ1-2	NA	CASSVGHLSNYGYTF	TGTGCCAGCAGCGTCGGCCACCTATCTAATTATGGCTACACCTTC
TRBV4-2	many	TRBJ2-7	NA	CASSPQRTGPYEQYF	TGTGCCAGCAGCCCCCAAAGAACGGGGCCCTACGAGCAGTACTTC
TRBV6-4	NA	TRBJ2-1	TRBD2	CASSDSAGGNEQFF	TGTGCCAGCAGTGACTCGGCGGGGGGCAATGAGCAGTTCTTC
TRBV15	few	TRBJ2-5	TRBD2	CATSRVLAEETQYF	TGTGCCACCAGCAGAGTTCTAGCGGAAGAGACCCAGTACTTC
TRBV5-1	NA	TRBJ2-3	TRBD2	CASSLELAGWYF	TGCGCCAGCAGCTTGGAACTAGCGGGGTGGTATTTT
TRBV28	NA	TRBJ2-6	NA	CASFRGGARANVLTF	TGTGCCAGCTTCAGGGGGGGAGCGAGGGCCAACGTCCTGACTTTC
TRBV20-1	NA	TRBJ2-7	NA	CSASRRREAAHEQYF	TGCAGTGCTAGCAGAAGGAGGGAGGCCGCCCACGAGCAGTACTTC
TRBV2	NA	TRBJ1-2	NA	CASNDGGAPCGYTF	TGTGCCAGCAATGATGGGGGGGCGCCCTGTGGCTACACCTTC
TRBV20-1	NA	TRBJ2-5	NA	CSARTSLETQYF	TGCAGTGCTAGAACTAGCTTAGAGACCCAGTACTTC
TRBV20-1	NA	TRBJ1-4	NA	CSARGGFGTRNEKLFF	TGCAGTGCTAGAGGGGGTTTCGGGACCCGGAATGAAAAACTGTTTTTT
TRBV20-1	NA	TRBJ2-3	TRBD2	CSARTSGRGHTDTQYF	TGCAGTGCTCGGACTAGCGGGAGAGGGCACACAGATACGCAGTATTTT